Detailed here is one T cell receptor (beta chain). Its cognate antigen is unknown. The PCR made use of 60 Vbeta and 13 Jbeta primers. Sequencing used immunoSEQ multiplex PCR; TCRdb keeps in-frame clones, though not all of them. The sample holds about 76,000 clones, roughly two thirds seen once. This entry belongs to a study of cytomegalovirus exposure and HLA in healthy donors. Study in general: The Caucasian-associated ancestry cluster held roughly 80% of approximately 400 genotyped donors.

Study-wide points: V- and J-gene trimming of TCR beta was linked (in a later analysis) to a missense DCLRE1C variant.

This CDR3 has 14 amino acids. V gave up 5 bases and J gave up 5 bases, with 14 bases separating them. Germline CDR1 is MDHEN and CDR2 is SYDVKM. This sequence joins TRBV28 and TRBJ2-3; a possible D gene is TRBD1 (6 bases). This TCR came from a man in his 60s in good health and CMV-seropositive. The specimen was PBMCs. DNA for the CDR3: TGTGCCAGCAGTGCCCAGGGGTCCGGAGATACGCAGTATTTT. As protein: CASSAQGSGDTQYF.